Each of the 30 T cell receptor beta chains below was sequenced from the same sample in a study of cytomegalovirus exposure and HLA in healthy donors. The PCR contained 60 Vbeta and 13 Jbeta primers. Sequencing was performed with immunoSEQ multiplex PCR; in TCRdb, only in-frame clones are kept and a portion is missing. The sample lists roughly 70,000 clones, roughly 81% occurring once. Material: PBMCs. The origin of the receptors is a human donor in good health.

The rearrangement uses TRBV7-3 and TRBJ2-7; D may be TRBD2 (6 bases). The ends were cut back, 2 bases at V and 4 bases at J, with 15 bases in the middle. This CDR3 is built from 15 residues. The germline CDR1 and CDR2 sequences are SGHTA and FQGTGA. CDR3 sequence: CASSLGGSSIYEQYF. CDR3 DNA sequence: TGTGCCAGCAGCTTAGGGGGGAGTTCAATATACGAGCAGTACTTC.

The CDR3 coding sequence is TGTGCCAGCTCACCGGGACTAGGGAACACCGGGGAGCTGTTTTTT. Its protein is CASSPGLGNTGELFF. V gene TRBV18 combines with J gene TRBJ2-2; the match to TRBD2 covers 8 bases. With 3 bases clipped from V and 1 base from J, the junction kept 1 base outside the gene matches. This CDR3 comprises 15 residues. The germline CDR1 and CDR2 sequences are KGHSH and LQKENI. The entire variable domain, with the rest obtained from reference TRBV18 and TRBJ2-2, is as follows: NAGVMQNPRHLVRRRGQEARLRCSPMKGHSHVYWYRQLPEEGLKFMVYLQKENIIDESGMPKERFSAEFPKEGPSILRIQQVVRGDSAAYFCASSPGLGNTGELFFGEGSRLTVL.

This clone came up a few times. The chain combines TRBV5-8 with TRBJ1-1; D unclear. There are 13 residues in the CDR3. V shed 7 bases and J shed 3 bases, with 13 bases lying between them. Germline V gene lookup returns CDR1 SGHTS and CDR2 YDEGEE. The CDR3 bases are TGTGCCAGCGGGCGGGTTTGGGACACTGAAGCTTTCTTT. It encodes CASGRVWDTEAFF.

This clone was seen once. The V call is TRBV18, the J call TRBJ1-4, with TRBD1 matching 10 bases. CDR3 length: 15 amino acids. Germline CDR1 and CDR2: KGHSH and LQKENI. V shed 0 bases and J 5 bases; nucleotides not matched to a gene: 0. CDR3 region: CASSPPGQGNEKLFF. The CDR3 DNA is TGTGCCAGCTCACCACCGGGACAGGGGAATGAAAAACTGTTTTTT.

V usage is TRBV6-1 and J usage is TRBJ1-2, with TRBD1 matching 8 bases. CDR3 size: 14 residues. Trimming at V came to 3 bases and at J to 6 bases, leaving 6 bases not matched to a gene. Germline V gene sequence: CDR1 MNHNS, CDR2 SASEGT. CDR3 in DNA: TGTGCCAGCAGTGAGCCCCGGACAGGGCATGGCTACACCTTC. Protein: CASSEPRTGHGYTF.

This CDR3 reads CASRLAGVGETQYF. DNA of the CDR3: TGTGCCAGCCGTCTAGCGGGAGTCGGGGAGACCCAGTACTTC. This sequence joins TRBV27 and TRBJ2-5; 10 nucleotides align to TRBD2. The CDR3 has 14 residues. CDR1 is MNHEY and CDR2 is SMNVEV in the germline V gene (reference sequence). V lost 8 bases and J lost 5; bases outside the gene matches: 8.

The chain couples TRBV7-3 to TRBJ2-2; perhaps TRBD2 as D (6 bases). From germline, CDR1 is SGHTA and CDR2 FQGTGA. The CDR3 has 14 amino acids. Trimming left V 6 bases short and J 3 bases short, with 11 bases between. The CDR3 reads CASRFGSYTGELFF. The CDR3 nucleotides are TGTGCCAGCAGGTTCGGGAGTTACACCGGGGAGCTGTTTTTT.

This chain links TRBV19 with TRBJ2-3, with D possibly being TRBD1 (5 bases). This CDR3 has 15 residues. Germline values: CDR1 LNHDA, CDR2 SQIVND (reference sequence). Trimming took 5 bases from V and 4 from J, leaving 16 bases between them. CDR3 region: CASSLRDLRADTQYF. In DNA, the CDR3 is TGTGCCAGTAGTCTCAGGGATCTTAGGGCAGATACGCAGTATTTT.

The rearrangement joins TRBV30 to TRBJ1-4; 7 bases are a match to TRBD1. Germline assignment: CDR1 GTSNPN and CDR2 SVGIG (reference sequence). This CDR3 has 16 residues. Unmatched junction bases numbered 12, after V lost 0 bases and J lost 8 bases. CDR3 sequence (DNA): TGTGCCTGGAGTGTAGGCAGGGACAGTCGGCGAGAAAAACTGTTTTTT. Protein sequence: CAWSVGRDSRREKLFF. Supplemented by reference TRBV30 and TRBJ1-4, the full variable domain reads SQTIHQWPATLVQPVGSPLSLECTVEGTSNPNLYWYRQAAGRGLQLLFYSVGIGQISSEVPQNLSASRPQDRQFILSSKKLLLSDSGFYLCAWSVGRDSRREKLFFGSGTQLSVL.

The sample holds one count of this clone. The genes are TRBV5-8 and TRBJ1-6; no clear D gene. Germline CDR1 and CDR2: SGHTS and YDEGEE. The CDR3 spans 12 residues. V was shortened by 2 bases and J by 7 bases, with 4 bases between the two germline ends. For the CDR3, the DNA is TGTGCCAGCAGCTTTGCGAATTCACCCCTCCACTTT. It encodes CASSFANSPLHF.

The chain uses TRBV6-5 and TRBJ2-1, with 10 positions matching TRBD1. This CDR3 is built from 15 residues. Per the germline V gene, CDR1 is MNHEY and CDR2 is SVGAGI. With V trimmed by 6 bases and J by 8 bases, 10 bases remained unmatched. The CDR3 coding sequence is TGTGCCAGCAGCCTCGACAGGGGGCATAGGGATGAGCAGTTCTTC. Encoded protein: CASSLDRGHRDEQFF.

The chain links TRBV5-1 to TRBJ2-3, with D possibly being TRBD1 (6 bases). Per the germline V gene, CDR1 is SGHRS and CDR2 is YFSETQ. The ends were cut back, 4 bases at V and 6 bases at J, with 12 bases in the middle. This CDR3 comprises 13 residues. The CDR3 nucleotides are TGCGCCAGCAGCCGCGACAGGACGGATACGCAGTATTTT. It yields the protein CASSRDRTDTQYF.

This clone has only one observation. The chain carries TRBV30 and TRBJ1-4; D not certain. The CDR3 has 11 residues. Deletions cut 2 bases from V and 10 bases from J, with 8 bases between. CDR1 is GTSNPN, CDR2 SVGIG, per germline (reference sequence). CDR3 in amino acids: CAWSWEGKLFF. The CDR3 DNA reads TGTGCCTGGAGTTGGGAGGGAAAACTGTTTTTT.

The V and J genes are TRBV27 and TRBJ2-6; 8 bases are shared with TRBD1. Germline V CDR1 and CDR2: MNHEY, SMNVEV (reference sequence). The CDR3 covers 15 residues. V lost 8 bases to trimming and J lost 2 bases; unmatched junction nucleotides: 5. Here the CDR3 reads CASRAGGAGANVLTF. CDR3 nucleotides: TGTGCCAGCCGGGCAGGGGGCGCTGGGGCCAACGTCCTGACTTTC.

The rearrangement links TRBV10-2 to TRBJ1-2, with a weak D call TRBD1 (6 bases). Between the trimmed V and J ends, which lost 7 bases and 4 bases, there was a span of 10 bases. Germline CDR1 is WSHSY and CDR2 is SAAADI. There are 12 residues in the CDR3. The CDR3 DNA is TGCGCCAGCAAAGGGACACCCTATGGCTACACCTTC. This codes for CASKGTPYGYTF.

The chain recombines TRBV30 with TRBJ2-7; TRBD1 is a possible D gene (5 bases). The CDR3 is 14 amino acids. The germline V gene has CDR1 GTSNPN and CDR2 SVGIG (reference sequence). Trimming took off 2 bases at V and 6 bases at J, with 17 bases between the two ends. CDR3: CAWSRRQGRIEQYF. In DNA, the CDR3 is TGTGCCTGGAGTCGTCGGCAGGGTAGGATCGAGCAGTACTTC.

In this sample, this clone turned up a few times. The identical CDR3 is also encoded by other nucleotide sequences in the sample. V gene TRBV2 combines with J gene TRBJ1-3, with D perhaps matching TRBD1 (5 bases). The CDR3 loop spans 14 amino acids. Trimming removed 2 bases at V and 2 bases at J, with 7 bases between. Looked up from germline, CDR1 is SNHLY and CDR2 is FYNNEI. The CDR3, as DNA: TGTGCCAGCAGTGAACCCAGGGCTGGAAACACCATATATTTT. Protein: CASSEPRAGNTIYF.

The chain has TRBV28 and TRBJ1-2; D unclear. V was cut by 3 bases and J by 3 bases, with 8 bases left in between. CDR3 length: 13 amino acids. The germline CDR1 and CDR2 sequences are MDHEN and SYDVKM. CDR3 protein: CASSFPLYYGYTF. The CDR3 bases are TGTGCCAGCAGTTTCCCCCTCTACTATGGCTACACCTTC.

The chain links TRBV6-1 to TRBJ1-3, with TRBD1 matching over 8 bases. With V trimmed by 6 bases and J by 5 bases, 6 bases remained unmatched. Germline CDR1 MNHNS, CDR2 SASEGT. The length of the CDR3 is 14 residues. Written as DNA, the CDR3 is TGTGCCAGCAGCGCGGGACAGGAGCGAAACACCATATATTTT. Its protein product is CASSAGQERNTIYF.

The chain combines TRBV6-1 with TRBJ2-3, with TRBD2 matching over 12 bases. The CDR3 is 19 amino acids. The V and J ends lost 1 base and 4 bases, in that order; junction bases with no gene match: 12. Germline V gives CDR1 MNHNS, CDR2 SASEGT. This chain's CDR3 is CASSEGKTSGRIRPDTQYF. The CDR3 coding sequence is TGTGCCAGCAGTGAAGGAAAGACTAGCGGGAGAATCAGACCAGATACGCAGTATTTT.

V usage is TRBV27 and J usage is TRBJ1-5, with 9 positions matching TRBD1. CDR1 and CDR2 from the germline V gene are MNHEY and SMNVEV (reference sequence). J was trimmed by 3 bases and V by 5 bases; bases with no gene match: 5. This CDR3 has 15 residues. CDR3 in amino acids: CASSLRTGVNQPQHF. Here the CDR3 DNA reads TGTGCCAGCAGTCTCCGGACAGGGGTCAATCAGCCCCAGCATTTT.

J is TRBJ2-5 and V is TRBV30; tentative D call: TRBD1 (5 bases). Germline values: CDR1 GTSNPN, CDR2 SVGIG (reference sequence). The CDR3 length is 12 residues. Trimming took 5 bases from V and 5 from J, leaving 12 bases between them. The CDR3 DNA reads as TGTGCCTGGGAGCAGGGTGTGGAGACCCAGTACTTC. Its translation is CAWEQGVETQYF.

J is TRBJ1-1 and V is TRBV30, with D possibly matching TRBD1 (6 bases). The CDR3 has 13 residues. The germline CDR1 and CDR2 sequences are GTSNPN and SVGIG (reference sequence). Trimming took off 3 bases at V and 4 bases at J, with 12 bases between the two ends. The CDR3 protein is CAWRQGSGTEAFF. The CDR3 DNA sequence: TGTGCCTGGAGGCAGGGGTCTGGCACTGAAGCTTTCTTT.

This clone was counted between two and nine times. This chain joins TRBV4-2 and TRBJ2-7, with 9 bases matching TRBD2. The CDR3 runs to 15 residues. The J segment lost 2 bases and the V segment lost 1 base, leaving 3 bases of the junction unmatched. Germline lookup yields CDR1 LGHNA and CDR2 YNFKEQ. The CDR3 loop is CASSQGTSETYEQYF. CDR3 bases: TGTGCCAGCAGCCAAGGGACTAGCGAGACCTACGAGCAGTACTTC.

This chain connects TRBV29-1 to TRBJ1-2, with unresolved D. The V gene lost 8 bases and the J gene lost 7 bases, with 20 bases spanning the gap. The CDR3 totals 13 residues. In germline, CDR1 is SQVTM, CDR2 ANQGSEA. CDR3 nucleotides: TGCAGCTTGAACCGGGATACTAGAAGTGGCTACACCTTC. Its translation: CSLNRDTRSGYTF.

The chain carries TRBV7-2 and TRBJ1-1; D perhaps matches TRBD1 (6 bases). Germline loops: CDR1 SGHTA, CDR2 FQGNSA. This CDR3 has 14 residues. With 5 bases removed from V and 0 bases from J, the gap between germline ends came to 10 bases. The CDR3 nucleotides are TGTGCCAGCAGCGCTCAGGGGATGAACACTGAAGCTTTCTTT. Translated, it gives CASSAQGMNTEAFF.

This sequence joins TRBV30 and TRBJ2-1; the D gene is possibly TRBD1 (5 bases). Germline V CDR1 and CDR2: GTSNPN, SVGIG (reference sequence). Trimming left V 3 bases short and J 7 bases short, with 16 bases between. The CDR3 runs 14 residues. The CDR3 loop is CAWRARRVRNEQFF. In nucleotides, the CDR3 is TGTGCCTGGAGAGCTCGCAGGGTGAGGAATGAGCAGTTCTTC.

The chain links TRBV29-1 to TRBJ2-5, with D possibly TRBD1 on 6 matching bases. Trimming shortened V by 5 bases and J by 1 base, and 20 bases separated the two germline ends. The germline V gene has CDR1 SQVTM and CDR2 ANQGSEA. The CDR3 sequence is 16 residues long. This CDR3 is CSVPLPGHPFQETQYF. The CDR3 region has the DNA TGCAGCGTTCCCTTACCGGGACACCCTTTCCAAGAGACCCAGTACTTC.

V and J are TRBV5-6 and TRBJ1-1; 7 bases are shared with TRBD1. Germline V gives CDR1 SGHDT, CDR2 YYEEEE. This CDR3 has 14 amino acids. Trimming at V came to 6 bases and at J to 1 base, leaving 6 bases not matched to a gene. The CDR3 here is CASTETGKNTEAFF. The CDR3 coding sequence is TGTGCCAGCACCGAGACAGGGAAGAACACTGAAGCTTTCTTT.

V is TRBV7-6 and J is TRBJ2-5; D is unclear. The CDR3 runs to 12 residues. Germline CDR1 SGHVS, CDR2 FNYEAQ. V was pared by 5 bases and J by 5 bases, with 9 bases between. The CDR3 DNA sequence: TGTGCCAGCAGCCCACATCAGGAGACCCAGTACTTC. It yields the protein CASSPHQETQYF.